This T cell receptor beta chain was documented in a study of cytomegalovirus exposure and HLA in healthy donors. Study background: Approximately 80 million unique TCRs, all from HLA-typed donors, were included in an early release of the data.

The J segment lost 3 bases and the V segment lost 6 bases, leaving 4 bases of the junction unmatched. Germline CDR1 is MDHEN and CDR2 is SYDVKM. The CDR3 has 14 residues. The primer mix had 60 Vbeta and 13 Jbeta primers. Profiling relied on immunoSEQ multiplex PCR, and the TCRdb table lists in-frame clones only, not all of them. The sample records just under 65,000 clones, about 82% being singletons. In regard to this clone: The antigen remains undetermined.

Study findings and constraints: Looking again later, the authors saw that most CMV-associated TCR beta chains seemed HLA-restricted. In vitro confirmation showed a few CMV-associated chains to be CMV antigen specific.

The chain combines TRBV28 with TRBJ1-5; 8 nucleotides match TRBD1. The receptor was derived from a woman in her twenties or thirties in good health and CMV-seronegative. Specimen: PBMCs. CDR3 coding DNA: TGTGCCAGCAGGCCGGGACAGGACAATCAGCCCCAGCATTTT. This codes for CASRPGQDNQPQHF.